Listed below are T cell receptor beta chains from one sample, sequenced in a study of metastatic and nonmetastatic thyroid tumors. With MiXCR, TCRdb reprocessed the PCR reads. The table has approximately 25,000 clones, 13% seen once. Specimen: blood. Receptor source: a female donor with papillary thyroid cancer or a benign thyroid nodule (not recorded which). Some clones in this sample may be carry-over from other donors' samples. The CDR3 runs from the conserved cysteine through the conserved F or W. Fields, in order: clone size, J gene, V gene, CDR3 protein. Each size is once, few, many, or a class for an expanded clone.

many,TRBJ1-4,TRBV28,CASSGGDRATREKLFF
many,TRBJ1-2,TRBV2,CASSSAGTGIERGYTF
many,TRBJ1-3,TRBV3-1,CASSRGGNTIYF
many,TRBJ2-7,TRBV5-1,CASSLTTGGTGSYEQYF
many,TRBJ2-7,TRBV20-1,CSARKRGLAGEVNEQYF
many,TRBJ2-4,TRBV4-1,CASSRPGDGVKNIQYF
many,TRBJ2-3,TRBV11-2,CASSLVGGDGDTQYF
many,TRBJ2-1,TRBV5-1,CASSWGSRNEQFF
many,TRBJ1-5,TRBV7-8,CASSDGTLPQHF
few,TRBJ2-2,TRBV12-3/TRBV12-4,CASSLLGGPRTGELFF
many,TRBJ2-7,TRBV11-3,CASSLGQGVSYEQYF
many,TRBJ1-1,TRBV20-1,CSAPGPLGVSEAFF
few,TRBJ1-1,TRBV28,CASSPQETMNTEAFF
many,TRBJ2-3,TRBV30,CAWSGRYPSTDTQYF